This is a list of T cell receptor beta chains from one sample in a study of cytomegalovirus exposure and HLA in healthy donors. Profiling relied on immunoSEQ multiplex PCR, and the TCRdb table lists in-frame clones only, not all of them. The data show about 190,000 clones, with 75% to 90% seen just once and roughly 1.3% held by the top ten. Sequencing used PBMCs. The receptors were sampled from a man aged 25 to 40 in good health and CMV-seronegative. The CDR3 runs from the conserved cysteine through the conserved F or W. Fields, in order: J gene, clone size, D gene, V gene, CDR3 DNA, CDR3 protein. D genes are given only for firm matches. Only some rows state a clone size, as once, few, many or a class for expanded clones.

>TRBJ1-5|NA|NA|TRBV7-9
TGTGCCAGCAGCTCCAGGGGTGGCCCCCAGCATTTT
CASSSRGGPQHF
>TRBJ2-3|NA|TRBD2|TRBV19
TGTGCCAGCCGGGAGACTAGCTCTACTCCTGGGTATACGCAGTATTTT
CASRETSSTPGYTQYF
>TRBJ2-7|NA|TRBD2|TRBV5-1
TGCGCCAGCAGCTGGACTAGCGGGGAAGGGTACGAGCAGTACTTC
CASSWTSGEGYEQYF
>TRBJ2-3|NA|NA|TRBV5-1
TGCGCCAGCAGCTTGGACAGTGACACAGATACGCAGTATTTT
CASSLDSDTDTQYF
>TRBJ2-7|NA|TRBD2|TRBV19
TGTGCCACCACTAGCGGGAGGTCCTACGAGCAGTACTTC
CATTSGRSYEQYF
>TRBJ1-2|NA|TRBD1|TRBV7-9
TGTGCCAGCAGCTCGCCGGGACAGGGGGCGAACTATGGCTACACCTTC
CASSSPGQGANYGYTF
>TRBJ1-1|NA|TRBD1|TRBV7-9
TGTGCCAGCAGCCTGACAGGGACTGAAGCTTTCTTT
CASSLTGTEAFF
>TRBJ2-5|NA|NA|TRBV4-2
TGTGCCAGCAGCCAAGCAAGGGGAGGTGAGACCCAGTACTTC
CASSQARGGETQYF
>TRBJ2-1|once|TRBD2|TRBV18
TGTGCCAGCTCACGGGGCGGGGGCTCCTACAATGAGCAGTTCTTC
CASSRGGGSYNEQFF
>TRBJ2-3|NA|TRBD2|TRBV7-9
TGTGCCAGCAGCTGGTCTAGCGGGGGGCGGTCGGCGCAGTATTTT
CASSWSSGGRSAQYF
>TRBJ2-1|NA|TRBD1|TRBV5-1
TGCGCCAGCAGCTCGAAAACGACAGGGGACAATGAGCAGTTCTTC
CASSSKTTGDNEQFF
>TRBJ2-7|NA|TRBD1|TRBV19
TGTGCCAGTAGTATAAGGACAGGGGTCTACGAGCAGTACTTC
CASSIRTGVYEQYF
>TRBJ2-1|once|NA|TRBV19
TGTGCCAGTAGTACTGCAGGGAAGTCCTACAATGAGCAGTTCTTC
CASSTAGKSYNEQFF
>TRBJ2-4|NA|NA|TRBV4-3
TGCGCCAGCAGCCAAGATCAGGGAAACATTCAGTACTTC
CASSQDQGNIQYF
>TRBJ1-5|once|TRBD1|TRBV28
TGTGCCAGCAGTTTCCAGGACAGGGATCGTCAGCCCCAGCATTTT
CASSFQDRDRQPQHF
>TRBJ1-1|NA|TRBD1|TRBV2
TGTGCCAGCAGGGTTCGGACAGGGGGCACTGAAGCTTTCTTT
CASRVRTGGTEAFF
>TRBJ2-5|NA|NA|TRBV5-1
TGCGCCAGCAGCCCTGAAACGAGTGGGACTGGCCAAGAGACCCAGTACTTC
CASSPETSGTGQETQYF
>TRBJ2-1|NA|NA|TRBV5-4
TGTGCCAGCAGCTTGGGAGGAGGGAATTATGAGCAGTTCTTC
CASSLGGGNYEQFF
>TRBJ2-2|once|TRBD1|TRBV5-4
TGTGCCAGCAGCGGCACTAGGGGGCAGGCCGCCGGGGAGCTGTTTTTT
CASSGTRGQAAGELFF
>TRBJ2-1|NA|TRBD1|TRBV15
TGTGCCACCAGCCAGGGACAGATCAATGAGCAGTTCTTC
CATSQGQINEQFF
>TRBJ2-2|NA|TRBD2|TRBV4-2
TGTGCCAGCAGCCAAGATCTAGCGGGAGCACGAACCGGGGAGCTGTTTTTT
CASSQDLAGARTGELFF
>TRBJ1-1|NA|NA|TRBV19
TGTGCCAGTAGTCCCGGACAGAACACTGAAGCTTTCTTT
CASSPGQNTEAFF
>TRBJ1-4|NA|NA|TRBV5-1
TGCGCCAGCAGCTACGGGGGGACACCAACTAATGAAAAACTGTTTTTT
CASSYGGTPTNEKLFF
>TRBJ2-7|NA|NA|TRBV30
TGTGCCTGGAGTGTTGCCACCTCCTACGAGCAGTACTTC
CAWSVATSYEQYF
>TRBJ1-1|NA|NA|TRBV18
TGTGCCAGCTCACCATCAGCGGGCGCTGAAGCTTTCTTT
CASSPSAGAEAFF
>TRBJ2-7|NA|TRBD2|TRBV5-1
TGCGCCAGCAGCATAGCGGGTCTATCCTACGAGCAGTACTTC
CASSIAGLSYEQYF
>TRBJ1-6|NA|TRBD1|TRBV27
TGTGCCAGCAGTTTAGCCACAAGACAGGGTTCGGCCCTCCACTTT
CASSLATRQGSALHF
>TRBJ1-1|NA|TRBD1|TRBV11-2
TGTGCCAGCAGCTTAGAAATGGGACAGATGAACACTGAAGCTTTCTTT
CASSLEMGQMNTEAFF
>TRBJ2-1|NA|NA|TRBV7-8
TGTGCCAGCAGCTTTTCTAGGTGGAATGAGCAGTTCTTC
CASSFSRWNEQFF
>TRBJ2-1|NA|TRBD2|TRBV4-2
TGTGCCAGCAGCCCCCCTGTTTCGGGGGGGCCCGGTGAGCAGTTCTTC
CASSPPVSGGPGEQFF